The clone carrying this T cell receptor (beta chain) has more than one count but fewer than ten. The antigen is not known. Alongside a J-beta primer mix, a sample-barcoded 5' primer served in a second PCR lasting about 7 to 12 cycles. TCRdb re-analysed the 5' RACE reads in MiXCR, keeping a single row per CDR3 protein. The sample consists of over 1,300,000 distinct CDR3 sequences, 45% to 70% of them appearing once. The record originates from a study of blood T cells in healthy people across ages. Study findings and constraints: The lack of PBMC sorting stopped any conclusive naive versus antigen-experienced comparison.

Caucasian, healthy and from Russia, the donors were aged between 6 and 90. Each sample yielded at least 6 million isolated PBMCs. Germline V gene lookup returns CDR1 MGHRA and CDR2 YSYEKL. The CDR3 spans 15 residues. This clonotype originated in a man between 18 and 29 years old in good health. Source material: blood. This chain joins TRBV4-1 and TRBJ2-4; D is perhaps TRBD2 (5 bases). The J call is uncertain, as TRBJ2-5 better fits the DNA end. CDR3 sequence: CASSQGVLASETQYF. The CDR3 DNA follows: TGCGCCAGCAGCCAAGGAGTCCTAGCTTCAGAGACCCAGTACTTC.